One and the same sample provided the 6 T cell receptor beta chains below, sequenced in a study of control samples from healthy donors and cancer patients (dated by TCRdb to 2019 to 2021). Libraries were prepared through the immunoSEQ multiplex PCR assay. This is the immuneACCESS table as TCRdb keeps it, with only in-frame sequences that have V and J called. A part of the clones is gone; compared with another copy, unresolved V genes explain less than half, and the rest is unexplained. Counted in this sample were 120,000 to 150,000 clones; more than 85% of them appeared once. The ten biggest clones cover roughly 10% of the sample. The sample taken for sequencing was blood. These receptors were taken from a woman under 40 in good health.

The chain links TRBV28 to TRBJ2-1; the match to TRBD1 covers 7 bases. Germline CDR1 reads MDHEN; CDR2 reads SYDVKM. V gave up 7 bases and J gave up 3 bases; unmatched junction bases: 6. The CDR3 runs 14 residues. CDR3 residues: CASKTGIFYNEQFF. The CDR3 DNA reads TGTGCCAGCAAGACAGGGATATTCTACAATGAGCAGTTCTTC.

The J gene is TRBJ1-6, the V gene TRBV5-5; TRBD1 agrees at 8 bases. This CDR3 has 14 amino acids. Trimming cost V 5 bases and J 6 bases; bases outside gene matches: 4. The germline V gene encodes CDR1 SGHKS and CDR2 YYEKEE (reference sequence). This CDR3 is CASRADRGNSPLHF. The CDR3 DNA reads TGTGCCAGCAGGGCCGACAGGGGTAATTCACCCCTCCACTTT.

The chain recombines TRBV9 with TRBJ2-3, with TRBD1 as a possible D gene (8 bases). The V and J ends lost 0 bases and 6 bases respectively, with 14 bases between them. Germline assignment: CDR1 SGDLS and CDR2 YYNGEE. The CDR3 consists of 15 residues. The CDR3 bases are TGTGCCAGCAGCGTAGTGACAGGGGAGGGGGATACGCAGTATTTT. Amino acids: CASSVVTGEGDTQYF.

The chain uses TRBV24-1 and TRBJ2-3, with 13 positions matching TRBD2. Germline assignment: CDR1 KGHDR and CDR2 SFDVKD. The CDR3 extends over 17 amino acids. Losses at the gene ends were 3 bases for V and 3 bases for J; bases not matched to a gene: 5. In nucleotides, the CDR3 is TGTGCCACCAGTGATCCAGGACTAGCGGGAGAGACAGATACGCAGTATTTT. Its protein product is CATSDPGLAGETDTQYF.

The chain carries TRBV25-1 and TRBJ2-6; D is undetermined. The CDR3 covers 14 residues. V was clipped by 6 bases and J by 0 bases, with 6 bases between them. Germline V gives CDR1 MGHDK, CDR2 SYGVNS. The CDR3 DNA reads TGTGCCAGCAGCGAGGCCTCTGGGGCCAACGTCCTGACTTTC. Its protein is CASSEASGANVLTF.

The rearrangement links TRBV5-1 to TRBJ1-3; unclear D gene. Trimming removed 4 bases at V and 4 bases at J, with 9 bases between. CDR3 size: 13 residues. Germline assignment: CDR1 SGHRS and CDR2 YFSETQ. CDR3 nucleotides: TGCGCCAGCAGCCCCCGGGTGGGAAACACCATATATTTT. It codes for CASSPRVGNTIYF.